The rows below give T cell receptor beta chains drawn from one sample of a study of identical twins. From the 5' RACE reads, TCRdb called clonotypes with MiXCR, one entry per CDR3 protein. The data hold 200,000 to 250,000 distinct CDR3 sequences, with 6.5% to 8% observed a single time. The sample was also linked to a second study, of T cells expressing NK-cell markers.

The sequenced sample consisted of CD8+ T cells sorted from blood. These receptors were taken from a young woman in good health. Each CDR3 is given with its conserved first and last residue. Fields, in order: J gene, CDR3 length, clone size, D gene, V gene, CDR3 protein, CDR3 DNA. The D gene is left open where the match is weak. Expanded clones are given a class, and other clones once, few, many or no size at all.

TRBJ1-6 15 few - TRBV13 CASSTRTVTYSPLHF TGTGCCAGCAGCACCAGGACAGTTACCTATTCACCCCTCCACTTT
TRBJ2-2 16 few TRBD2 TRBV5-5 CASSVPQRGGTGELFF TGTGCCAGCAGCGTTCCACAGCGGGGGGGCACCGGGGAGCTGTTTTTT
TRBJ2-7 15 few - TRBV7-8 CASSLESSPFYEQYF TGTGCCAGCAGCTTAGAGAGTTCCCCTTTCTACGAGCAGTACTTC
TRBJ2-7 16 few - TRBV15 CATSTALLTVSYEQYF TGTGCCACCAGCACCGCCCTTCTGACAGTTTCCTACGAGCAGTACTTC
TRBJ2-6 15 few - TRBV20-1 CSARWGQSGANVLTF TGCAGTGCTAGATGGGGGCAGTCGGGGGCCAACGTCCTGACTTTC
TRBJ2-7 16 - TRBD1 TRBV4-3 CASSQNRDRGSYEQYF TGCGCCAGCAGCCAGAACCGGGACAGGGGATCCTACGAGCAGTACTTC
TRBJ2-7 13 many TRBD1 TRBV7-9 CASRSGTDYEQYF TGTGCCAGCAGATCCGGGACAGATTACGAGCAGTACTTC
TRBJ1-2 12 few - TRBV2 CASSERTDGYTF TGTGCCAGCAGTGAACGCACGGATGGCTACACCTTC
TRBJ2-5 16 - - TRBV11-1 CASRFSGGGPGETQYF TGTGCCAGCAGATTCAGCGGTGGGGGGCCGGGAGAGACCCAGTACTTC
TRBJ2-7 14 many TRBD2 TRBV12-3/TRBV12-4 CASSPPGLAEEQYF TGTGCCAGCAGTCCACCCGGACTAGCCGAGGAGCAGTACTTC
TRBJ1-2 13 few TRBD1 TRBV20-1 CSAAPTGSYGYTF TGCAGTGCCGCACCGACAGGGTCCTATGGCTACACCTTC
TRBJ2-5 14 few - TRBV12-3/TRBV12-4 CASSRPAVKETQYF TGTGCCAGCAGTCGGCCGGCGGTTAAAGAGACCCAGTACTTC
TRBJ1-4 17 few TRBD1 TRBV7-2 CASSVTGTGLTNEKLFF TGTGCCAGCAGCGTCACCGGGACAGGGCTCACTAATGAAAAACTGTTTTTT
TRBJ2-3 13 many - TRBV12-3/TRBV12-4 CASTRSSTDTQYF TGTGCCAGCACCCGTAGCTCCACAGATACGCAGTATTTT
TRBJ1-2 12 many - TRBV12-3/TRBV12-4 CASSLSEAYYTF TGTGCCAGCAGTTTATCTGAAGCTTACTACACCTTC
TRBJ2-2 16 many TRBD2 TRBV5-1 CASSLWTSGKPKELFF TGCGCCAGCAGCTTGTGGACTAGCGGAAAACCAAAGGAGCTGTTTTTT
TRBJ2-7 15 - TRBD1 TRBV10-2 CASSVGDRERGEQYF TGCGCCAGCAGTGTGGGGGACAGGGAAAGGGGCGAGCAGTACTTC
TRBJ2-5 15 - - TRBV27 CASSFSSGVLETQYF TGTGCCAGCAGTTTCTCCTCGGGGGTCCTCGAGACCCAGTACTTC
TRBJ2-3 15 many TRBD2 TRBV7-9 CASSPWTSATDTQYF TGTGCCAGCAGCCCCTGGACTAGCGCAACAGATACGCAGTATTTT
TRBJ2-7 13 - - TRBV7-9 CASRPGSGYEQYF TGTGCCAGCAGGCCGGGATCGGGGTACGAGCAGTACTTC
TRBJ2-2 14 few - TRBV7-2 CASSLDWNTGELFF TGTGCCAGCAGCTTAGACTGGAACACCGGGGAGCTGTTTTTT
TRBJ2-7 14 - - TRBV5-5 CASSLAGEAYEQYF TGTGCCAGCAGCTTGGCCGGGGAGGCCTACGAGCAGTACTTC
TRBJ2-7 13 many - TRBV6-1 CASSDLLVDEQYF TGTGCCAGCAGCGACCTCTTAGTGGACGAGCAGTACTTC
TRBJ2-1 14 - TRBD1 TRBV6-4 CASTESTGGNEQFF TGTGCCAGCACGGAATCGACAGGGGGAAATGAGCAGTTCTTC
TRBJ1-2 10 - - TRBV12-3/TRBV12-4 CASSPGGYTF TGTGCCAGCAGTCCTGGTGGCTACACCTTC
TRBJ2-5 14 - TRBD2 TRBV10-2 CASQAGGVRETQYF TGCGCCAGCCAAGCGGGAGGGGTACGGGAGACCCAGTACTTC
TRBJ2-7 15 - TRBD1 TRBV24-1 CATSDPRTGTYEQYF TGTGCCACCAGTGACCCCCGGACAGGGACCTACGAGCAGTACTTC
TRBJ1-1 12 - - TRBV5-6 CASSFINTEAFF TGTGCCAGCAGCTTTATCAACACTGAAGCTTTCTTT
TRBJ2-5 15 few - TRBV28 CASSLVEGIAETQYF TGTGCCAGCAGTTTAGTCGAGGGGATAGCAGAGACCCAGTACTTC
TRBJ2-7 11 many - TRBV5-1 CASRTAYEQYF TGCGCCAGCAGGACCGCCTACGAGCAGTACTTC
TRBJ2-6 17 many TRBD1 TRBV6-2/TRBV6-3 CASSLRGPDSGANVLTF TGTGCCAGCAGTTTAAGGGGGCCGGACTCTGGGGCCAACGTCCTGACTTTC
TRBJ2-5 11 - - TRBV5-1 CASGWTETQYF TGCGCCAGCGGGTGGACGGAGACCCAGTACTTC
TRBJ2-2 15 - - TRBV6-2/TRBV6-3 CASSPGHRPTGELFF TGTGCCAGCAGTCCGGGACATCGACCCACCGGGGAGCTGTTTTTT
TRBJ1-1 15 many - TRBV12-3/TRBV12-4 CASTDSGDTNTEAFF TGTGCCAGCACGGACTCCGGGGACACAAACACTGAAGCTTTCTTT
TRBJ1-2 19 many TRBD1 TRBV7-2 CASSLVLGQGSDGRYGYTF TGTGCCAGCAGCTTAGTGCTGGGACAGGGAAGTGATGGTAGATATGGCTACACCTTC
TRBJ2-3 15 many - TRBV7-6 CASSLGIPSTDTQYF TGTGCCAGCAGCTTAGGGATACCTAGCACAGATACGCAGTATTTT